These 32 T cell receptor beta chains share one sample of origin, sequenced in a study of CD8 T cells in Susac syndrome. It was with random hexamers that 0.5 to 1 ug RNA was reverse transcribed. One entry per CDR3 protein results from TCRdb running MiXCR on the immunoSEQ multiplex PCR reads. The data contain 180,000 or so distinct CDR3 sequences, roughly 96% of them seen just once; the ten biggest clones take up just under 0.095%. Sequencing used CD4+ T cells from PBMCs. The receptors were gathered from a human donor with multiple sclerosis.

This chain links TRBV20-1 with TRBJ2-7; D not certain. V lost 6 bases and J lost 0, with 15 bases in between. The germline CDR1 and CDR2 sequences are DFQATT and SNEGSKA (reference sequence). This CDR3 region has 14 residues. The CDR3 region is CSAKPRRSSYEQYF. The CDR3 coding sequence is TGCAGTGCGAAACCCCGGCGCTCCTCCTACGAGCAGTACTTC.

The rearrangement joins TRBV10-3 to TRBJ2-1; tentatively, D is TRBD1 or TRBD2 (5 bases each). Per the germline V gene, CDR1 is ENHRY and CDR2 is SYGVKD. The CDR3 totals 11 residues. V shed 10 bases and J shed 10 bases, with 14 bases lying between them. The CDR3 DNA sequence: TGTGCCACTGAGAGGGGCGGCGAGCAGTTCTTC. This gives the protein CATERGGEQFF.

Remarks on this clonotype: The junction differs from germline at one of its ends, possibly a read error. The gene calls are TRBV12-5 and TRBJ2-7, with TRBD2 matching 7 bases. The germline V gene has CDR1 LGHNT and CDR2 FRNRAP. The CDR3 loop spans 14 amino acids. The DNA for the CDR3 is TGTGCTAGTGGTTTGGTACCCCCCGGGAGGTCGACGAACTTC. This translates into CASGLVPPGRSTNF.

V and J are TRBV15 and TRBJ2-6, with 8 bases lining up with TRBD1. CDR3 length: 15 amino acids. J lost 6 bases, V lost 4 bases, and 5 bases had no gene match. Germline V CDR1 and CDR2: LNHNV, YYDKDF (reference sequence). CDR3 residues: CATSTRDRQANVLTF. CDR3 in DNA: TGTGCCACCAGCACCCGGGACAGGCAGGCCAACGTCCTGACTTTC.

The V call is TRBV12-3 or TRBV12-4, the J call TRBJ2-3; no clear D. The CDR3 contains 12 residues. The ends were cut back, 5 bases at V and 6 bases at J, with 9 bases in the middle. Written as DNA, the CDR3 is TGTGCCAGCAGTCTTGTCTCGGATACGCAGTATTTT. Protein sequence: CASSLVSDTQYF.

The chain links TRBV29-1 to TRBJ2-7, with D maybe TRBD2 (6 bases). The germline V gene encodes CDR1 SQVTM and CDR2 ANQGSEA. The CDR3 contains 15 residues. Trimming stripped 4 bases from V and 4 bases from J, with 20 bases between. The CDR3 loop is CSVAPSGLSEYEQYF. For the CDR3, the DNA is TGCAGCGTTGCTCCCTCGGGACTCAGCGAGTACGAGCAGTACTTC.

The chain joins TRBV11-2 to TRBJ2-4, with 7 nucleotides matching TRBD1. CDR1 is SGHAT and CDR2 is FQNNGV in the germline V gene. CDR3 length: 14 amino acids. With V trimmed by 1 base and J by 7 bases, 4 bases remained unmatched. This CDR3 is CASSLVPQGNIQYF. The CDR3, as DNA: TGTGCCAGCAGCTTAGTCCCACAGGGGAACATTCAGTACTTC.

This chain connects TRBV19 to TRBJ2-7, with 7 nucleotides matching TRBD2. V gave up 7 bases and J gave up 4 bases; unmatched junction bases: 16. The CDR3 covers 16 residues. The V gene's germline CDR1 is LNHDA and CDR2 SQIVND (reference sequence). The CDR3 protein is CASTPTVGTTNYEQYF. The CDR3 bases are TGTGCCAGTACCCCCACCGTCGGGACTACTAATTACGAGCAGTACTTC. Full variable domain (rest looked up from reference TRBV19 and TRBJ2-7): DGGITQSPKYLFRKEGQNVTLSCEQNLNHDAMYWYRQDPGQGLRLIYYSQIVNDFQKGDIAEGYSVSREKKESFPLTVTSAQKNPTAFYLCASTPTVGTTNYEQYFGPGTRLTVT.

The J gene is TRBJ1-1, the V gene TRBV5-6, with TRBD1 matching 10 bases. Germline V gene lookup returns CDR1 SGHDT and CDR2 YYEEEE. V dropped 6 bases and J dropped 5; count of bases not matched to a gene: 4. CDR3 length equals 13 residues. The CDR3 bases are TGTGCCAGCAACCTGGACAGGGGGACTGAAGCTTTCTTT. This translates into CASNLDRGTEAFF. The variable domain in full, with the rest retrieved from reference TRBV5-6 and TRBJ1-1, is DAGVTQSPTHLIKTRGQQVTLRCSPKSGHDTVSWYQQALGQGPQFIFQYYEEEERQRGNFPDRFSGHQFPNYSSELNVNALLLGDSALYLCASNLDRGTEAFFGQGTRLTVV.

V and J are TRBV7-9 and TRBJ2-1; 9 bases match TRBD1. V lost 3 bases, J lost 7 bases, and 7 bases stayed unmatched. Germline lookup yields CDR1 SEHNR and CDR2 FQNEAQ (reference sequence). The CDR3 consists of 15 residues. The CDR3 loop reads CASSLGRDRVNEQFF. CDR3 DNA sequence: TGTGCCAGCAGCTTGGGGCGGGACAGGGTGAATGAGCAGTTCTTC.

The chain combines TRBV5-1 with TRBJ2-3; 7 positions match TRBD2. Germline values: CDR1 SGHRS, CDR2 YFSETQ. V gave up 4 bases and J gave up 4 bases; unmatched junction bases: 6. The CDR3 covers 14 residues. The chain's CDR3 is CASSRAGMSDTQYF. The CDR3 DNA reads TGCGCCAGCAGCAGAGCGGGAATGTCAGATACGCAGTATTTT.

For the CDR3, the DNA is TGTGCCAGCAGTTTTGGGCCCACCCTCCTGGGAGAGGGAGATACGCAGTATTTT. Amino acids: CASSFGPTLLGEGDTQYF. J is TRBJ2-3 and V is TRBV12-3 or TRBV12-4; D may be TRBD2 (5 bases). Trimming took off 3 bases at V and 5 bases at J, with 24 bases between the two ends. This CDR3 is built from 18 residues.

CDR3 protein: CASSEISKGMNTEAFF. In nucleotides, the CDR3 is TGTGCCAGCAGTGAAATATCGAAGGGGATGAACACTGAAGCTTTCTTT. The V gene is TRBV2, the J gene TRBJ1-1; tentatively, D is TRBD1 (5 bases). The CDR3 loop spans 16 amino acids. The V gene lost 2 bases and the J gene lost 0 bases, with 13 bases spanning the gap. Germline V gene sequence: CDR1 SNHLY, CDR2 FYNNEI.

This clonotype has a single count. The chain is built from TRBV15 and TRBJ2-3; perhaps TRBD1 as D (5 bases). Trimming pared 1 base from V and 2 bases from J, leaving 10 bases between. The CDR3 runs to 15 residues. Germline V gives CDR1 LNHNV, CDR2 YYDKDF (reference sequence). DNA of the CDR3: TGTGCCACCAGCAGAGGACAGATACCCACAGATACGCAGTATTTT. It yields the protein CATSRGQIPTDTQYF.

This rearrangement joins TRBV20-1 to TRBJ2-5; 10 bases line up with TRBD2. CDR1 and CDR2 from the germline V gene are DFQATT and SNEGSKA (reference sequence). The J segment lost 2 bases and the V segment lost 0 bases, leaving 6 bases of the junction unmatched. The CDR3 has 16 residues. The CDR3 nucleotides read TGCAGTGCTAGAGATTTTACTAGCGGGGAACAAGAGACCCAGTACTTC. Its translation: CSARDFTSGEQETQYF.

This chain uses TRBV3-1 with TRBJ1-3; 8 bases line up with TRBD1. CDR3 length: 16 residues. Germline CDR1 is LGHDT and CDR2 is YNNKEL (reference sequence). V lost 6 bases, J lost 2 bases, and 9 bases stayed unmatched. This CDR3 is CASRDGQGNPGNTIYF. In DNA, the CDR3 is TGTGCCAGCAGGGATGGACAGGGAAACCCTGGAAACACCATATATTTT.

The V gene is TRBV20-1, the J gene TRBJ2-1; unclear D gene. CDR3 length: 12 residues. From germline, CDR1 is DFQATT and CDR2 SNEGSKA (reference sequence). Trimming removed 5 bases at V and 4 bases at J, with 9 bases between. The CDR3 DNA follows: TGCAGTGCTTCGAAGCAGTACAATGAGCAGTTCTTC. Residues: CSASKQYNEQFF.

The J gene is TRBJ2-3, the V gene TRBV30; 8 bases map to TRBD2. CDR3 length: 14 amino acids. J gave up 2 bases and V 3 bases, and 4 bases lay outside the gene matches. The germline V gene has CDR1 GTSNPN and CDR2 SVGIG (reference sequence). The chain's CDR3 is CAWRVAGSTDTQYF. The CDR3 region has the DNA TGTGCCTGGAGGGTAGCGGGATCCACAGATACGCAGTATTTT.

The chain uses TRBV27 and TRBJ2-1, with D possibly matching TRBD2 (6 bases). The ends were cut back, 2 bases at V and 9 bases at J, with 20 bases in the middle. The CDR3 has 16 residues. Germline-derived CDR1 and CDR2 are MNHEY and SMNVEV (reference sequence). CDR3 DNA: TGTGCCAGCAGTTTACTTACACCAACTAGCTCGGGTGAGCAGTTCTTC. Amino acids: CASSLLTPTSSGEQFF.

V is TRBV20-1 and J is TRBJ2-7, with D maybe TRBD1 (7 bases). V dropped 6 bases and J dropped 5 bases, with 20 bases sitting between them. From germline, CDR1 is DFQATT and CDR2 SNEGSKA (reference sequence). This CDR3 contains 14 residues. CDR3 region: CSAIRGEARDEQYF. The CDR3 DNA follows: TGCAGTGCAATCAGGGGGGAGGCCAGGGACGAGCAGTACTTC.

V and J are TRBV4-1 and TRBJ2-3; 7 bases map to TRBD2. Losses at the gene ends were 3 bases for V and 2 bases for J; bases not matched to a gene: 11. Germline V CDR1 and CDR2: MGHRA, YSYEKL. The CDR3 has 17 amino acids. The CDR3 coding sequence is TGCGCCAGCAGCCACCTAGTGGGCGGGAGACTCACAGATACGCAGTATTTT. Translated, it gives CASSHLVGGRLTDTQYF.

The chain recombines TRBV20-1 with TRBJ2-3; D remains unclear. In germline, CDR1 is DFQATT, CDR2 SNEGSKA (reference sequence). V lost 4 bases and J 6 bases, leaving 14 bases between the germline ends. CDR3 length: 13 residues. This CDR3 is CSAIGPPGDTQYF. The CDR3 DNA is TGCAGTGCTATCGGGCCCCCCGGGGATACGCAGTATTTT.

The V and J genes are TRBV3-1 and TRBJ2-7; unclear D gene. There are 13 residues in the CDR3. V dropped 3 bases and J dropped 5 bases, with 11 bases sitting between them. Germline CDR1 and CDR2: LGHDT and YNNKEL (reference sequence). The CDR3 region has the DNA TGTGCCAGCAGCCAGATAGTGAACCACGAGCAGTACTTC. It codes for CASSQIVNHEQYF.

The chain carries TRBV24-1 and TRBJ1-2, with 9 bases identical to TRBD1. The germline CDR1 and CDR2 sequences are KGHDR and SFDVKD. CDR3 size: 15 residues. Trimming took 3 bases from V and 6 from J; bases not matched to a gene: 7. The CDR3 spells CATSDRTGGVDGYTF. The CDR3 coding sequence is TGTGCCACCAGTGATCGTACAGGGGGCGTGGATGGCTACACCTTC.

This chain links TRBV7-9 with TRBJ1-5; TRBD1 might be the D (6 bases). Looked up from germline, CDR1 is SEHNR and CDR2 is FQNEAQ (reference sequence). CDR3 length: 15 residues. With 5 bases removed from V and 3 bases from J, the gap between germline ends came to 14 bases. CDR3 protein: CASSSDRNLNQPQHF. The CDR3 DNA reads as TGTGCCAGCAGCAGCGACAGGAATCTCAATCAGCCCCAGCATTTT.

The genes are TRBV6-5 and TRBJ2-1; D is perhaps TRBD2 (6 bases). The CDR3 has 13 amino acids. Germline V gene lookup returns CDR1 MNHEY and CDR2 SVGAGI. V lost 2 bases, J lost 6 bases, and 8 bases lay in between. For the CDR3, the DNA is TGTGCCAGCAGTTACGGACTATCCAATGAGCAGTTCTTC. Amino acids: CASSYGLSNEQFF.

The gene calls are TRBV15 and TRBJ1-2; the D gene is possibly TRBD1 (5 bases). V lost 1 base and J 4 bases, leaving 16 bases between the germline ends. Germline V gene lookup returns CDR1 LNHNV and CDR2 YYDKDF (reference sequence). The CDR3 is 16 residues long. The DNA of the CDR3 is TGTGCCACCAGCAGAGGAGGACACTCCGTCCCCTATGGCTACACCTTC. Residues: CATSRGGHSVPYGYTF.

The chain combines TRBV7-9 with TRBJ2-3; D is perhaps TRBD2 (6 bases). From germline, CDR1 is SEHNR and CDR2 FQNEAQ (reference sequence). V was clipped by 6 bases and J by 2 bases, with 21 bases between them. This CDR3 has 17 residues. This CDR3 reads CASRVFRDSENTDTQYF. For the CDR3, the DNA is TGTGCCAGCAGGGTCTTCCGGGACTCCGAGAACACAGATACGCAGTATTTT.

The chain is built from TRBV3-1 and TRBJ1-5; the D is unclear. This CDR3 contains 16 residues. Germline V gene lookup returns CDR1 LGHDT and CDR2 YNNKEL (reference sequence). V was pared by 0 bases and J by 0 bases, with 9 bases between. The CDR3 DNA follows: TGTGCCAGCAGCCAAGACCCCGCTAATAGCAATCAGCCCCAGCATTTT. Its translation: CASSQDPANSNQPQHF.

CDR3 coding DNA: TGTGCCAGCAGGTTCCCGGGCTACGATACGCAGTATTTT. Protein product: CASRFPGYDTQYF. The chain is built from TRBV6-2 or TRBV6-3 and TRBJ2-3; D gene unclear. V lost 6 bases, J lost 6 bases, and 13 bases lay in between. The CDR3 is made up of 13 amino acids. Germline CDR1 reads MNHEY; CDR2 reads SVGEGT.

The V gene is TRBV19, the J gene TRBJ2-3, with D uncertain. Trimming took off 3 bases at V and 1 base at J, with 5 bases between the two ends. Germline CDR1 reads LNHDA; CDR2 reads SQIVND (reference sequence). CDR3 length: 13 amino acids. CDR3 sequence reads: CASSMMGTDTQYF. CDR3 nucleotide sequence: TGTGCCAGTAGTATGATGGGCACAGATACGCAGTATTTT.

The rearrangement links TRBV18 to TRBJ1-2; D gene ambiguous. The V gene lost 2 bases and the J gene lost 1 base, with 11 bases spanning the gap. The germline gives CDR1 KGHSH, CDR2 LQKENI. The CDR3 totals 15 residues. The CDR3 is CASSPSTDGNYGYTF. In nucleotides, the CDR3 is TGTGCCAGCTCACCATCAACGGATGGTAACTATGGCTACACCTTC. Full variable domain (outside the CDR3, taken from reference TRBV18 and TRBJ1-2): NAGVMQNPRHLVRRRGQEARLRCSPMKGHSHVYWYRQLPEEGLKFMVYLQKENIIDESGMPKERFSAEFPKEGPSILRIQQVVRGDSAAYFCASSPSTDGNYGYTFGSGTRLTVV.